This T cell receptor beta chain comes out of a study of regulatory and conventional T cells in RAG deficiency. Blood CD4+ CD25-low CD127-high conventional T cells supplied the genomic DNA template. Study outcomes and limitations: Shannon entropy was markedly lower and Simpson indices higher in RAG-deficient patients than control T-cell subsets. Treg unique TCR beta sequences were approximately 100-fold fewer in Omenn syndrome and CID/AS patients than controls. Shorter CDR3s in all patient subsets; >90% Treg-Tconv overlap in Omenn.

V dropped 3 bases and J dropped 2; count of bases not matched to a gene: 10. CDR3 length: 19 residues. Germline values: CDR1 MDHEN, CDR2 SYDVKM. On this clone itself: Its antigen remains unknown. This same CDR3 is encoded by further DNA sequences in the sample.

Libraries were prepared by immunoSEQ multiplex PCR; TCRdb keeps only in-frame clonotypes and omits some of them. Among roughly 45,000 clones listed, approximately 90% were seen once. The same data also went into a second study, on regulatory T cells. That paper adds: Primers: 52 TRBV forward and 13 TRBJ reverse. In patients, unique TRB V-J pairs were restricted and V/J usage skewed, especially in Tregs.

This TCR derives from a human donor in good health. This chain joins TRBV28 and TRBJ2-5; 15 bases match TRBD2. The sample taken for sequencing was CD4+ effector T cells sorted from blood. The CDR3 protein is CASSLRLLGLAGGQETQYF. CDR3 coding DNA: TGTGCCAGCAGTTTGAGGCTACTGGGACTAGCGGGGGGACAAGAGACCCAGTACTTC.